The T cell receptor (beta chain) described here comes from a study of radiotherapy plus CTLA-4 blockade in lung cancer. Study-level findings and limits: Subsequent to radiotherapy plus ipilimumab, tumor-derived TCR clones underwent expansion in blood. Early blood T cell clone dynamics, with interferon-beta, were reported to best predict response.

Germline assignment: CDR1 PRHDT and CDR2 FYEKMQ (reference sequence). This CDR3 spans 15 amino acids. J gave up 4 bases and V 1 base, and 6 bases lay outside the gene matches. Assay: immunoSEQ multiplex PCR; the TCRdb copy retains only in-frame clones and omits some. The table includes some 71,000 clones, 65% to 85% detected once. Comment on this clone: Its antigen is currently unknown.

The V call is TRBV13, the J call TRBJ2-7; 8 nucleotides line up with TRBD2. Sequencing was performed on peripheral blood, taken from a patient treated with radiotherapy plus ipilimumab. The receptor's source is a human donor with non-small cell lung cancer whose response to radiotherapy plus ipilimumab could not be evaluated. Some clones in this sample may be carry-over from other donors' samples. The CDR3 DNA reads as TGTGCCAGCAGCTTAGCGGGACTAGGGACTTACGAGCAGTACTTC. Translated: CASSLAGLGTYEQYF.